A single TCR beta chain is shown here with its context. Its antigen is not known. The junction had 7 bases not matched to a gene; V was cut back by 5 bases and J by 0 bases. The CDR3 length is 17 residues. Per germline, CDR1 SGHTA and CDR2 FQGNSA. Assay used: immunoSEQ multiplex PCR; TCRdb lists only in-frame clones, some missing. The sample yields tens of thousands of clones, 79% seen once. This specimen comes from a study of OX40 agonist ivuxolimab in advanced cancers. The wider study: An anti-OX40 (CD134) antibody with agonistic activity, ivuxolimab, was administered to patients. Patients received intravenous ivuxolimab every 2 weeks at 0.01 to 10 mg/kg.

Excluded were patients having autoimmune disease history or systemic immunosuppression. Overall study findings and caveats: No determination was made of the antigen specificity of the expanded peripheral T cells.

The origin of this receptor is an adult with an advanced solid tumor such as melanoma, head and neck, liver or kidney cancer. The genes are TRBV7-2 and TRBJ1-6; TRBD1 aligns across 7 bases. The source was CD4+ or CD8+ T cells sorted from blood, collected in a trial of the OX40 agonist ivuxolimab. CDR3 sequence (DNA): TGTGCCAGCAGCCTGACAGGGTACAGCTCCTATAATTCACCCCTCCACTTT. Amino acid sequence: CASSLTGYSSYNSPLHF.